The 31 T cell receptor beta chains below were found in one sample sequenced in a study of regulatory T cells in long-lasting Graves disease. Time point given: newly diagnosed GD, antithyroid drugs for less than 3 months. PBMC-derived RNA was used for the TCR library. Arm-PCR of CDR3 regions and iRepertoire HTBI primers were used to build TCR beta libraries. TCRdb independently ran MiXCR on the multiplex PCR reads; one entry per CDR3 protein. Counted here are roughly 400,000 distinct CDR3 sequences, roughly 15% occurring once; the ten biggest clones make up over 7%. A further study also used this sample, focusing on T cells in Graves' hyperthyroidism and ophthalmopathy.

This specimen consisted of peripheral blood mononuclear cells (PBMCs), obtained at new diagnosis, from a patient treated with antithyroid drugs. The receptors were sampled from a woman aged 35 to 49 with Graves disease.

This clonotype was detected many times. The chain combines TRBV6-2 or TRBV6-3 with TRBJ2-7, with D maybe TRBD2 (5 bases). V was clipped by 0 bases and J by 2 bases, with 11 bases between them. CDR1 and CDR2 (germline): MNHEY, SVGEGT. This CDR3 region has 15 residues. This chain's CDR3 is CASSYSVDFPYEQYF. The DNA for the CDR3 is TGTGCCAGCAGTTACTCGGTGGACTTCCCCTACGAGCAGTACTTC.

This clonotype was seen a handful of times. The rearrangement joins TRBV6-1 to TRBJ2-7; D unresolved. CDR3 length: 12 amino acids. V was trimmed by 6 bases and J by 5 bases, leaving 11 bases between them. Germline V lookup: CDR1 MNHNS, CDR2 SASEGT. The CDR3 sequence is CASSLERDEQYF. DNA of the CDR3: TGTGCCAGCAGCCTGGAACGGGACGAGCAGTACTTC.

This clonotype was observed many times. The chain employs TRBV3-1 and TRBJ2-1; 13 nucleotides align to TRBD2. From germline, CDR1 is LGHDT and CDR2 YNNKEL (reference sequence). The CDR3 loop spans 18 amino acids. Trimming took 0 bases from V and 6 from J; bases not matched to a gene: 8. In nucleotides, the CDR3 is TGTGCCAGCAGCCAAGACTGGACTAGCGGGAGTCAAGGCAATGAGCAGTTCTTC. The encoded protein is CASSQDWTSGSQGNEQFF.

V is TRBV19 and J is TRBJ1-6, with D possibly TRBD1 on 6 matching bases. Germline lookup yields CDR1 LNHDA and CDR2 SQIVND (reference sequence). This CDR3 region has 15 residues. V lost 7 bases to trimming and J lost 7 bases, with 17 bases between them. This chain's CDR3 is CASKRNPQGNSPLHF. CDR3 nucleotides: TGTGCCAGTAAGCGGAACCCACAGGGCAATTCACCCCTCCACTTT.

V gene TRBV3-1 combines with J gene TRBJ1-1, with no clear D. Deletions cut 4 bases from V and 5 bases from J, with 11 bases between. This CDR3 is 13 amino acids long. CDR1 is LGHDT, CDR2 YNNKEL, per germline (reference sequence). The CDR3 protein is CASSPPSVTEAFF. CDR3 DNA: TGTGCCAGCAGCCCTCCCAGTGTTACTGAAGCTTTCTTT.

This clonotype was seen repeatedly, ten times or more. This sequence joins TRBV20-1 and TRBJ2-5; D remains unclear. Germline CDR1 and CDR2: DFQATT and SNEGSKA (reference sequence). Trimming took 4 bases from V and 0 from J, leaving 12 bases between them. CDR3 size: 14 residues. The CDR3 DNA reads TGCAGTGCTATCGGTGTTGGCGACCAAGAGACCCAGTACTTC. Translation: CSAIGVGDQETQYF.

Note on this clonotype: A much larger clonotype is one base distant, so this may be a read error. Given the absence of the conserved phenylalanine or tryptophan at the CDR3 end, a read error is likely. The rearrangement uses TRBV6-1 and TRBJ2-5, with 9 bases lining up with TRBD1. The CDR3 runs to 16 residues. Germline-derived CDR1 and CDR2 are MNHNS and SASEGT. The CDR3, as DNA: TGCGCCAGCAGTGACCAGGACAGGGGCGGCGGAGAGACCCAGTACTCC. It codes for CASSDQDRGGGETQYS.

There are many counts of this clonotype. The V gene is TRBV27, the J gene TRBJ2-2; no reliable D call. CDR3 size: 14 residues. V lost 5 bases, J lost 5 bases, and 12 bases lay in between. Germline CDR1 and CDR2: MNHEY and SMNVEV (reference sequence). The CDR3 bases are TGTGCCAGCAGTCCCCCCGCTACTACCGGGGAGCTGTTTTTT. It encodes CASSPPATTGELFF.

The chain uses TRBV3-1 and TRBJ2-6, with D hard to call. The ends were cut back, 1 base at V and 2 bases at J, with 0 bases in the middle. The germline V gene encodes CDR1 LGHDT and CDR2 YNNKEL (reference sequence). The CDR3 sequence is 13 residues long. The CDR3 DNA reads as TGTGCCAGCAGCCAAGCTGGGGCCAACGTCCTGACTTTC. This translates into CASSQAGANVLTF.

The sample holds many counts of this clonotype. V usage is TRBV24-1 and J usage is TRBJ2-5; a weak D match, TRBD2 (5 bases). Germline V gene sequence: CDR1 KGHDR, CDR2 SFDVKD. The CDR3 runs to 16 residues. Trimming left V 6 bases short and J 1 base short, with 17 bases between. CDR3 residues: CATSTATKGSQETQYF. The CDR3 coding sequence is TGTGCCACCAGTACGGCCACCAAAGGGAGCCAAGAGACCCAGTACTTC.

The sample holds many counts of this clonotype. The rearrangement uses TRBV7-8 and TRBJ2-7, with D perhaps being TRBD1 or TRBD2 (5 bases each). The V end lost 5 bases, the J end lost 7 bases, and 15 bases lay between the germline ends. Germline CDR1 reads SGHVS; CDR2 reads FQNEAQ. This CDR3 has 13 residues. DNA for the CDR3: TGTGCCAGCAGCCACGGGACCTCTGAAGAGCAGTACTTC. Its protein is CASSHGTSEEQYF. The full variable domain, with the rest looked up from reference TRBV7-8 and TRBJ2-7, is GAGVSQSPRYKVAKRGQDVALRCDPISGHVSLFWYQQALGQGPEFLTYFQNEAQLDKSGLPSDRFFAERPEGSVSTLKIQRTQQEDSAVYLCASSHGTSEEQYFGPGTRLTVT.

This clonotype has at least ten counts. The rearrangement links TRBV7-9 to TRBJ2-1; TRBD1 aligns across 8 bases. The germline V gene has CDR1 SEHNR and CDR2 FQNEAQ (reference sequence). The CDR3 contains 15 residues. V lost 1 base and J lost 8; bases outside the gene matches: 7. The DNA of the CDR3 is TGTGCCAGCAGCTTAGGGACAGGGCCCTCAGATGAGCAGTTCTTC. This gives the protein CASSLGTGPSDEQFF.

This chain connects TRBV2 to TRBJ2-1; 7 bases match TRBD2. The CDR3 contains 13 residues. V lost 6 bases and J lost 6; bases outside the gene matches: 5. Germline V gene sequence: CDR1 SNHLY, CDR2 FYNNEI. The CDR3, as DNA: TGTGCCAGCAGGGTGGCTAGCGGCAATGAGCAGTTCTTC. Protein: CASRVASGNEQFF.

Concerning this clonotype itself: This clone may be a read error of a much larger clone one base away. This chain connects TRBV18 to TRBJ2-2; D is possibly TRBD1 or TRBD2 (5 bases each). The CDR3 loop spans 15 amino acids. Trimming took 8 bases from V and 3 from J, leaving 16 bases between them. CDR1 is KGHSH, CDR2 LQKENI, per germline. CDR3 bases: TGTGCCAGCCCCAGTGACGGGGCGGACACCGGGGAGCTGTTTTTT. Protein product: CASPSDGADTGELFF.

This clonotype was recorded many times. CDR3 sequence reads: CASTTPGLATYEQYF. CDR3 DNA sequence: TGTGCCAGCACAACACCGGGACTCGCGACCTACGAGCAGTACTTC. V usage is TRBV28 and J usage is TRBJ2-7; TRBD2 is a possible D gene (6 bases). Per germline, CDR1 MDHEN and CDR2 SYDVKM. Trimming left V 7 bases short and J 2 bases short, with 18 bases between. The CDR3 runs to 15 residues.

The chain links TRBV6-1 to TRBJ1-4; D is perhaps TRBD1 (6 bases). This CDR3 is built from 17 residues. With 5 bases removed from V and 1 base from J, the gap between germline ends came to 17 bases. Looked up from germline, CDR1 is MNHNS and CDR2 is SASEGT. In nucleotides, the CDR3 is TGTGCCAGCAGTCCCCGGGGGGCCTGGGGAACTAATGAAAAACTGTTTTTT. Protein product: CASSPRGAWGTNEKLFF.

This clonotype was found a few times. The rearrangement uses TRBV7-9 and TRBJ2-2, with D perhaps matching TRBD1 or TRBD2 (5 bases each). In germline, CDR1 is SEHNR, CDR2 FQNEAQ (reference sequence). Trimming removed 4 bases from V and 0 bases from J, with 12 bases in between. The CDR3 sequence is 16 residues long. The CDR3 region is CASSSPTGPNTGELFF. CDR3 nucleotide sequence: TGTGCCAGCAGCTCCCCGACGGGGCCGAACACCGGGGAGCTGTTTTTT.

In its sample, this clonotype was seen many times. The CDR3 is CASSSGRETGELFF. CDR3 coding DNA: TGTGCCAGCTCTAGCGGGAGGGAAACCGGGGAGCTGTTTTTT. The chain couples TRBV19 to TRBJ2-2; 12 nucleotides line up with TRBD2. V trimming: 9 bases; J trimming: 5 bases; junction bases outside the gene matches: 4. The length of the CDR3 is 14 residues. Germline CDR1 reads LNHDA; CDR2 reads SQIVND (reference sequence).

This clonotype was observed a few times. This likely traces to a read error, being one base from a far larger clone. The rearrangement joins TRBV28 to TRBJ1-1, with TRBD2 as a possible D gene (6 bases). The last part of the DNA fits TRBJ2-3 better; the J call may be wrong. The CDR3 has 15 residues. CDR1 and CDR2 (germline): MDHEN, SYDVKM. CDR3 sequence reads: CASSLKLAWADMQYF. The CDR3 coding sequence is TGTGCCAGCAGTTTAAAACTAGCTTGGGCAGATATGCAGTATTTT.

This clonotype was seen at least ten times. The chain recombines TRBV6-4 with TRBJ1-1; 7 nucleotides line up with TRBD1. The trim removed 7 bases at V and 1 base at J, leaving 6 bases unmatched. Germline V gene sequence: CDR1 MRHNA, CDR2 SNTAGT. The CDR3 contains 14 residues. The CDR3 DNA reads as TGTGCCAGCACCAGGGACAGCCAGAACACTGAAGCTTTCTTT. The encoded protein is CASTRDSQNTEAFF.

The table lists this clonotype with many counts. The chain employs TRBV18 and TRBJ2-1; D is perhaps TRBD1 (7 bases). This CDR3 contains 12 residues. Trimming took off 2 bases at V and 14 bases at J, with 13 bases between the two ends. Germline CDR1 and CDR2: KGHSH and LQKENI. CDR3 protein: CASSPRGDSEFF. The DNA for the CDR3 is TGTGCCAGCTCACCAAGGGGGGACAGTGAGTTCTTC. Filled out from reference TRBV18 and TRBJ2-1, the complete variable domain reads NAGVMQNPRHLVRRRGQEARLRCSPMKGHSHVYWYRQLPEEGLKFMVYLQKENIIDESGMPKERFSAEFPKEGPSILRIQQVVRGDSAAYFCASSPRGDSEFFGPGTRLTVL.

This clonotype was counted ten times or more. The rearrangement uses TRBV28 and TRBJ2-2, with D tentatively TRBD1 or TRBD2 (5 bases each). Germline V lookup: CDR1 MDHEN, CDR2 SYDVKM. The ends were cut back, 11 bases at V and 7 bases at J, with 14 bases in the middle. The CDR3 runs 12 residues. For the CDR3, the DNA is TGTGCCTCGGGGCTCCCTAGCGGGGAGCTGTTTTTT. It encodes CASGLPSGELFF.

V gene TRBV28 combines with J gene TRBJ1-4; TRBD1 aligns across 7 bases. J was trimmed by 5 bases and V by 1 base; bases with no gene match: 4. The CDR3 runs 15 residues. CDR1 and CDR2 from the germline V gene are MDHEN and SYDVKM. The CDR3 spells CASSLSGQLNEKLFF. In DNA form, the CDR3 reads TGTGCCAGCAGTTTATCGGGACAGTTAAATGAAAAACTGTTTTTT.

This clonotype came up a few times. The rearrangement uses TRBV20-1 and TRBJ2-5; 9 nucleotides line up with TRBD2. CDR1 is DFQATT, CDR2 SNEGSKA, per germline (reference sequence). J was trimmed by 2 bases and V by 6 bases; bases with no gene match: 1. There are 12 residues in the CDR3. The CDR3 DNA sequence: TGCAGTGCCGGACTAGCGCAAGAGACCCAGTACTTC. Its protein product is CSAGLAQETQYF.

On this clonotype itself: Possible read error: a much larger clone is one base away. This chain links TRBV5-4 with TRBJ2-5; maybe TRBD2 (6 bases). CDR1 is SGHNT and CDR2 is YYREEE in the germline V gene (reference sequence). This CDR3 region has 14 residues. The CDR3 DNA is TGTTCCAGCAGTTGGGGGGAGGCGATGGAGACCCAGTACTTC. It yields the protein CSSSWGEAMETQYF.

This clonotype occurred a few times. V usage is TRBV6-1 and J usage is TRBJ2-3; maybe TRBD1 (5 bases). V lost 7 bases to trimming and J lost 0 bases, with 20 bases between them. This CDR3 comprises 17 residues. CDR1 and CDR2 from the germline V gene are MNHNS and SASEGT. The CDR3, as DNA: TGTGCCAGCAAGGCCCTCCCCGCGGCAGGGAGCACAGATACGCAGTATTTT. This translates into CASKALPAAGSTDTQYF.

This clonotype showed up just a few times. The V gene is TRBV20-1, the J gene TRBJ2-2; D unclear. The CDR3 sequence is 15 residues long. Germline loops: CDR1 DFQATT, CDR2 SNEGSKA (reference sequence). The germline V and J ends were trimmed by 5 bases and 3 bases, with 16 bases remaining between them. CDR3 coding DNA: TGCAGTGCTGCGGATCCCTCTACGGACACCGGGGAGCTGTTTTTT. Encoded protein: CSAADPSTDTGELFF.

This clonotype was detected only a few times. The chain joins TRBV20-1 to TRBJ2-7, with a weak D call TRBD2 (5 bases). Germline CDR1 DFQATT, CDR2 SNEGSKA (reference sequence). The V end was cut by 6 bases, the J end by 0 bases, with 21 bases between. This CDR3 contains 16 residues. Here the CDR3 DNA reads TGCAGTGCAACCCTTCGGGAAGGGCCCAGCTCCTACGAGCAGTACTTC. As protein: CSATLREGPSSYEQYF.

The chain couples TRBV5-4 to TRBJ1-1; 10 bases align to TRBD1. Germline-derived CDR1 and CDR2 are SGHNT and YYREEE (reference sequence). This CDR3 has 17 residues. With 4 bases clipped from V and 0 bases from J, the junction kept 9 bases outside the gene matches. The DNA of the CDR3 is TGTGCCAGCAGCGTTTTACAAGGGACAGGGGTGAACACTGAAGCTTTCTTT. It translates to CASSVLQGTGVNTEAFF.

This clonotype was seen at least ten times. This CDR3 reads CASSYRGRDQPQHF. CDR3 in DNA: TGTGCCAGCAGTTACAGGGGGCGCGATCAGCCCCAGCATTTT. The chain joins TRBV27 to TRBJ1-5; 9 nucleotides align to TRBD1. The CDR3 length is 14 residues. The trim removed 4 bases at V and 5 bases at J, leaving 3 bases unmatched. The germline V gene has CDR1 MNHEY and CDR2 SMNVEV (reference sequence).

On this clonotype: Possible read error: a much larger clone is one base away. The rearrangement links TRBV18 to TRBJ2-1, with D perhaps TRBD2 (6 bases). The CDR3 sequence is 15 residues long. V was clipped by 6 bases and J by 3 bases, with 15 bases between them. The germline V gene encodes CDR1 KGHSH and CDR2 LQKENI. The CDR3 DNA sequence: TGTGCCAGCTCTACCACTGGCGGGATCTACAATGAGCAGTTCTTC. Residues: CASSTTGGIYNEQFF.